This T cell receptor (beta chain) was identified during a study of cytomegalovirus exposure and HLA in healthy donors. This PCR relied on a set of 60 Vbeta primers and 13 Jbeta primers. The method was immunoSEQ multiplex PCR; TCRdb's version includes in-frame clones alone and lacks a portion of them. Among 150,000 to 200,000 clones listed, approximately 80% were seen once. J was trimmed by 0 bases and V by 5 bases; bases with no gene match: 2. Germline V gene data show CDR1 as SGHNT and CDR2 as YENEEA. The CDR3 sequence is 14 residues long. The chain has TRBV11-3 and TRBJ2-3, with TRBD2 matching over 7 bases. This clonotype was sampled from a woman aged 25 to 39 in good health and CMV-seropositive. Source material: PBMCs. The CDR3 nucleotides are TGTGCCAGCAGCCCTAGCGGCAGCACAGATACGCAGTATTTT. It is translated as CASSPSGSTDTQYF.